The 4 T cell receptor beta chains below all came from one sample that was sequenced in a study of T-cell memory formation after mild COVID-19. TCRdb analysed the 5' RACE reads with MiXCR anew, one entry per CDR3 protein. Of some 340,000 distinct CDR3 sequences listed, roughly 13% are singletons. The material sequenced was PBMCs or a T cell subset sorted from them (not recorded which). These receptors all come from a man aged 18 to 30 who had mild COVID-19 (a few samples of this study predate the infection). Cell type and time point are not known.

This clonotype was counted a few times. The gene calls are TRBV29-1 and TRBJ2-5; 8 nucleotides match TRBD1. The CDR3 has 13 residues. Germline V gives CDR1 SQVTM, CDR2 ANQGSEA. V shed 1 base and J 2 bases; nucleotides not matched to a gene: 0. The CDR3 reads CSVEGDRQETQYF. The CDR3 nucleotides are TGCAGCGTTGAAGGGGACAGGCAAGAGACCCAGTACTTC.

This clonotype was observed a handful of times. This chain's CDR3 is CASSKGEDSCTDTQYF. The DNA of the CDR3 is TGTGCCAGCAGCAAGGGAGAGGACAGCTGCACAGATACGCAGTATTTT. The chain combines TRBV21-1 with TRBJ2-3; the tabulated D call, TRBD1, remains unverified against the DNA. TRBV21-1 is noted as a pseudogene. The CDR3 contains 16 residues.

The chain links TRBV4-1 to TRBJ1-5; D may be TRBD1 (6 bases). The V end lost 0 bases, the J end lost 6 bases, and 15 bases lay between the germline ends. The CDR3 runs to 16 residues. Germline lookup yields CDR1 MGHRA and CDR2 YSYEKL. CDR3 sequence reads: CASSQDGGGPAQPQHF. DNA of the CDR3: TGCGCCAGCAGCCAAGATGGAGGGGGGCCGGCTCAGCCCCAGCATTTT.

This chain links TRBV7-2 with TRBJ2-7, with TRBD1 as a possible D gene (6 bases). CDR3 size: 15 residues. With 0 bases removed from V and 0 bases from J, the gap between germline ends came to 9 bases. Germline loops: CDR1 SGHTA, CDR2 FQGNSA. The DNA of the CDR3 is TGTGCCAGCAGCTTAGCGGGACACCTCTCCTACGAGCAGTACTTC. This gives the protein CASSLAGHLSYEQYF.